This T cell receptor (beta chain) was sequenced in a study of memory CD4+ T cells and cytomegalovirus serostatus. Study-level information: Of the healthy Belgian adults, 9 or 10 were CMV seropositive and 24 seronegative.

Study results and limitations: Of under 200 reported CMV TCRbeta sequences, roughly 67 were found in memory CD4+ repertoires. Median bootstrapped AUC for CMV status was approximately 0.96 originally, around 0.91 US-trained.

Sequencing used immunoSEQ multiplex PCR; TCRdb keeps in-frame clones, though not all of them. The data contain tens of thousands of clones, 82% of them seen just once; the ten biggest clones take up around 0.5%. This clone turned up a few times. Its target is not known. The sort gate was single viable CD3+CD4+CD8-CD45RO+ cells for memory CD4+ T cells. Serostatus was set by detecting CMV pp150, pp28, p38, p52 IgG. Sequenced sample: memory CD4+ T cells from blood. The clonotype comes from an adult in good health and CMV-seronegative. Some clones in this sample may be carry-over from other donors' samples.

DNA for the CDR3: TGTGCCAGCAGCCGCCCGGGGAGGGTGCCCTCCTACGAGCAGTACTTC. Its protein is CASSRPGRVPSYEQYF. This chain connects TRBV7-2 to TRBJ2-7; 7 bases line up with TRBD2. The CDR3 extends over 16 amino acids. Germline trimming cut 5 bases from V and 0 bases from J; bases unmatched to any gene: 10. Germline CDR1 is SGHTA and CDR2 is FQGNSA.